The T cell receptor beta chain described here comes from a study of blood T cell repertoires in COVID-19. As for the study in general: Whether acute or convalescent, the COVID-19 samples came from the United States, Italy and Spain. The cDNA or gDNA used as material had been derived from T cells, B-cell-depleted T cells, or PBMCs.

The CDR3 length is 13 residues. The V gene lost 2 bases and the J gene lost 4 bases, with 8 bases spanning the gap. The table lists this clone with a few counts. Different DNA sequences within this sample yield the same CDR3. Original processing notes: Amplification of reference gene primers provided the estimated nucleated cell counts. This table comes from immunoSEQ multiplex PCR, and its TCRdb copy is limited to in-frame clones, with some not included. D and trimming come from the DNA, and the V and J calls and clone size come from that table. Of around 200,000 clones in the sample, 65% to 90% are singletons; the top ten hold about 4.5%.

The receptor was derived from a man aged 45-60 years with acute or convalescent COVID-19. Sample: peripheral blood. The chain carries TRBV12-3 or TRBV12-4 and TRBJ1-1; D is uncertain. CDR3 DNA: TGTGCCAGCAGTTTACGCGGTTTCACTGAAGCTTTCTTT. Protein: CASSLRGFTEAFF.